This TCR beta chain was sequenced in a study of CXCR3-negative and CXCR3-positive naive CD8 T cells. Whole-study findings and limits: Surface CD5 matched across naive subsets, and TRB CDR3 properties served to infer TCR strength.

In preparing the TRB cDNA libraries, 5' RACE with UMI labels was used. TCRdb derives one entry per CDR3 protein from the 5' RACE reads, leaving out DNA. Listed are tens of thousands of distinct CDR3 sequences; around 4% falls within the top ten. There are 13 residues in the CDR3. CDR1 and CDR2 (germline): SQVTM, ANQGSEA. Points on this clonotype: Its antigen is not known.

Every CD8+ T cell subset underwent triplicate sorting at some 280,000 cells apiece. Phenotypically, naive CD8+ T cells corresponded to CD45RO-CCR7+CD27+CD95-. This TCR was recovered from a human donor in good health. Some clones in this sample may be carry-over from other donors' samples. The chain couples TRBV29-1 to TRBJ2-1; TCRdb's D call of TRBD1 is untestable without DNA. Sequencing input: naive CXCR3- CD8+ T cells from blood. Subset specified: CD45RO-CCR7+CD27+CD95- naive CD8+ T cells lacking CXCR3 (TNR3-). The CDR3: CSVEEGTGHEQFF.